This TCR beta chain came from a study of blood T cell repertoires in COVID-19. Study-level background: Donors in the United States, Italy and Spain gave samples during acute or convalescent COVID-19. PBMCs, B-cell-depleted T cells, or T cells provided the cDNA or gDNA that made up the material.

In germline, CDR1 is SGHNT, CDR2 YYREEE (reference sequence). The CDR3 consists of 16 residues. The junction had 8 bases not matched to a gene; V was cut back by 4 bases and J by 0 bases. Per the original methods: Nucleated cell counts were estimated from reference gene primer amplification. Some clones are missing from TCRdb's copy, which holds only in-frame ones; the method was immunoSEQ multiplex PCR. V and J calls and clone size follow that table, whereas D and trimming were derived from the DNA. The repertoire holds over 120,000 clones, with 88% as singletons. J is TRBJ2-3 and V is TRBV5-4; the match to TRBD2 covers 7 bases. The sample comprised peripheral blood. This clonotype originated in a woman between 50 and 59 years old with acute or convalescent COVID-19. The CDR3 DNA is TGTGCCAGCAGCGAGAACGGGGGGTGGAGCACAGATACGCAGTATTTT. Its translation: CASSENGGWSTDTQYF.